Listed below are T cell receptor beta chains from one sample, sequenced in a study of blood T cell repertoires in COVID-19. Assay used: immunoSEQ multiplex PCR; TCRdb lists only in-frame clones, some missing. This table holds some 150,000 clones, roughly nine tenths found once. Material: peripheral blood. The source is a woman aged 55-75 years with active COVID-19. CDR3s include the opening cysteine and the closing phenylalanine or tryptophan. A D gene is named only where the DNA matches it firmly. Clone size is not always given. Where it is, it says once, few, many or a class for expanded clones.

TGTGCCAGCAACCCAGGTTGGGGGGAGAGAAACAATGAGCAGTTCTTC	CASNPGWGERNNEQFF	TRBJ2-1	NA	NA	TRBV4-2
TGTGCCAGCCTAGGGGAGGGGCCCGGGGAGCTGTTTTTT	CASLGEGPGELFF	TRBJ2-2	TRBD2	NA	TRBV12-3/TRBV12-4
TGTGCCACCAGAATGGCCGGGTCCTCTCGGGGGGTGACCGGGGAGCTGTTTTTT	CATRMAGSSRGVTGELFF	TRBJ2-2	TRBD2	NA	TRBV24-1
TGTGCCAGCAGTCCCGTGGCAGGAAACACAGATACGCAGTATTTT	CASSPVAGNTDTQYF	TRBJ2-3	NA	NA	TRBV7-2
TGTGCCAGCGGACGGGAGGTGGGGTACGAGCAGTACTTC	CASGREVGYEQYF	TRBJ2-7	TRBD2	NA	TRBV7-2
TGTGCCAGCAGTTTTGGGATAGGGCAGGGGAGCGGCTACACCTTC	CASSFGIGQGSGYTF	TRBJ1-2	NA	NA	TRBV28
TGTGCCAGCAGCTCGCTTGGCGGGAGTGGCACAGATACGCAGTATTTT	CASSSLGGSGTDTQYF	TRBJ2-3	TRBD2	NA	TRBV7-6
TGTGCCAGCTCACCAGGACAGGGAGAGACCCAGTACTTC	CASSPGQGETQYF	TRBJ2-5	TRBD1	NA	TRBV18
TGTGCCAGCGGATACACGGCGGAGCCCCAGCATTTT	CASGYTAEPQHF	TRBJ1-5	NA	few	TRBV27
TGTGCCAGCAGCTCGAGGGGACTAGCGTCCTACGAGCAGTACTTC	CASSSRGLASYEQYF	TRBJ2-7	TRBD2	NA	TRBV7-2
TGCGCCAGCAGCACGGCTGCTAGCGGCATTCAGTACTTC	CASSTAASGIQYF	TRBJ2-4	TRBD2	NA	TRBV5-1
TGTGCCAGCAGCTTAGTATGGGGCAAAAATTCACCCCTCCACTTT	CASSLVWGKNSPLHF	TRBJ1-6	NA	few	TRBV7-2
TGTGCCAGCAGTTCCGGCGGGGAGGGCGATGGCTACACCTTC	CASSSGGEGDGYTF	TRBJ1-2	NA	NA	TRBV28
TGTGCTAGCAGCCCATTCCGGACTTCGCTGGGGGAGACCCAGTACTTC	CASSPFRTSLGETQYF	TRBJ2-5	NA	NA	TRBV7-7
TGTGCCAGCTCATCCTTCTTAGCGGAAGTGGCATTTGGTGAGCAGTTCTTC	CASSSFLAEVAFGEQFF	TRBJ2-1	NA	NA	TRBV18
TGTGCCAGCAGCTTAGTTTCGAGGCCTCCGGGGACTGAAGCTTTCTTT	CASSLVSRPPGTEAFF	TRBJ1-1	NA	NA	TRBV7-9
TGTGCCAGCAGCTTAACCGGCGTGCTAGGGAGGGCAGATACGCAGTATTTT	CASSLTGVLGRADTQYF	TRBJ2-3	TRBD2	NA	TRBV7-9
TGTGCCAGCAGTGATATCTTGGACTCCGGGGAGCTGTTTTTT	CASSDILDSGELFF	TRBJ2-2	NA	NA	TRBV6-4
TGCGCCAGCAGCCAAGGGCGGGAGAGACCTTTCACAGATACGCAGTATTTT	CASSQGRERPFTDTQYF	TRBJ2-3	TRBD2	NA	TRBV4-1
TGCAGCGTTGTGCCTCTAGCTCGCAATGAGCAGTTCTTC	CSVVPLARNEQFF	TRBJ2-1	NA	NA	TRBV29-1
TGTGCCAGCTGCGGAGGACAGGGGGCTAGTCAGCCCCAGCATTTT	CASCGGQGASQPQHF	TRBJ1-5	TRBD1	NA	TRBV18
TGTGCCAGCAGCCCATCGCTTTTGATAGCGGGGGAGTACGAGCAGTACTTC	CASSPSLLIAGEYEQYF	TRBJ2-7	TRBD2	NA	TRBV7-2
TGTGCCAGCAGCTTAGGAGCAATCTCATTACATAATTCACCCCTCCACTTT	CASSLGAISLHNSPLHF	TRBJ1-6	NA	NA	TRBV7-8
TGCGCCAGCAGCCAAGTCACGGGCAGGGGCCAGCCCCAGCATTTT	CASSQVTGRGQPQHF	TRBJ1-5	NA	few	TRBV4-3
TGTGCCAGCAGCCAAGGGTGGGCTAGCTCAGATACGCAGTATTTT	CASSQGWASSDTQYF	TRBJ2-3	NA	NA	TRBV4-2
TGTGCCAGCAGTCCGACTTCTAACACAGATACGCAGTATTTT	CASSPTSNTDTQYF	TRBJ2-3	NA	NA	TRBV6-2/TRBV6-3
TGTGCCAGCAGCCAAGTAGCAGGACTAGCGGGAAGGATATTAAACAATGAGCAGTTCTTC	CASSQVAGLAGRILNNEQFF	TRBJ2-1	TRBD2	NA	TRBV4-2
TGTGCCAGCAGGCCACAGGGGGGAAGCAATCAGCCCCAGCATTTT	CASRPQGGSNQPQHF	TRBJ1-5	TRBD1	NA	TRBV6-5
TGTGCCAGCAGCACTGCCGGGACTAGCAGGGAGACCCAGTACTTC	CASSTAGTSRETQYF	TRBJ2-5	TRBD2	NA	TRBV7-2
TGTGCCAGCAGTTTAAGCGGGGCGACCTACGAGCAGTACTTC	CASSLSGATYEQYF	TRBJ2-7	TRBD2	NA	TRBV28
TGTGCCAGCAACATTCAGCGGGGAGGGGGGGAGACCCAGTACTTC	CASNIQRGGGETQYF	TRBJ2-5	NA	NA	TRBV5-4
TGCGCCAGCAGTGATAGCCTAGCGGGAGCATATACGCAGTATTTT	CASSDSLAGAYTQYF	TRBJ2-3	TRBD2	NA	TRBV10-2
TGTGCCAGTAGTATCGGGAAAGCTATTTATAATGAGCAGTTCTTC	CASSIGKAIYNEQFF	TRBJ2-1	NA	NA	TRBV19
TGTGCCAGCAGCTACGGACTAGCGGGAGGGTCGGATACGCAGTATTTT	CASSYGLAGGSDTQYF	TRBJ2-3	TRBD2	NA	TRBV5-4
TGTGCCAGCAGCTTGGACACGGGGAGTTCACCCCTCCACTTT	CASSLDTGSSPLHF	TRBJ1-6	NA	NA	TRBV5-4
TGTGCCAGCACCCACAGGGGACAGCGCCGAGGGGAGACCCAGTACTTC	CASTHRGQRRGETQYF	TRBJ2-5	TRBD1	NA	TRBV7-6
TGTGCCAGCAGCTTAGCGCGGGCAAGAGGGAGTCGAAATACGCAGTATTTT	CASSLARARGSRNTQYF	TRBJ2-3	NA	NA	TRBV7-8
TGCGCCAGCAGCTTGGGGGGACTTCAAGAGACCCAGTACTTC	CASSLGGLQETQYF	TRBJ2-5	NA	NA	TRBV5-1
TGTGCCAGCAGCCGCGGGACAGGGGGCGCGAAAGATACGCAGTATTTT	CASSRGTGGAKDTQYF	TRBJ2-3	TRBD1	NA	TRBV5-4
TGTGCCAGCTCACCACTCGGGACAGAACCCTACGAGCAGTACTTC	CASSPLGTEPYEQYF	TRBJ2-7	TRBD1	NA	TRBV18
TGTGCCAGCAGCGTGGAGGCGGGGGGACAGGGGGATACGCAGTATTTT	CASSVEAGGQGDTQYF	TRBJ2-3	TRBD1	NA	TRBV9
TGTGCCAGCAGCTTCCCCTCGGGCGGGAGGAACGGGCAGTTCTTC	CASSFPSGGRNGQFF	TRBJ2-1	TRBD2	NA	TRBV7-8